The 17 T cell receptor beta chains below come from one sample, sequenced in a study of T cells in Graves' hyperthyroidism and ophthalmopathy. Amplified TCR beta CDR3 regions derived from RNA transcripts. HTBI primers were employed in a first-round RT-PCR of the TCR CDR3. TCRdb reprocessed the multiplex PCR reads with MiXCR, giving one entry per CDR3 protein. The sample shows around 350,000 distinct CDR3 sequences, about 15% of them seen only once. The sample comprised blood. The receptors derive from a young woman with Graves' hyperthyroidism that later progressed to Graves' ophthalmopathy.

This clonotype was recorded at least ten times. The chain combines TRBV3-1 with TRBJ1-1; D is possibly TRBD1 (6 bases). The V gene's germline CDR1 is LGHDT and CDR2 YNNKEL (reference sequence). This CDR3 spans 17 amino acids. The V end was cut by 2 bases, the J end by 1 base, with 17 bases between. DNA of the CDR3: TGTGCCAGCAGCCAAAAGGGTGTAACAGGGTGGAACACTGAAGCTTTCTTT. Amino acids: CASSQKGVTGWNTEAFF.

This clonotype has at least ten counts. The CDR3 DNA reads TGTGCCAGGTACAGGGGGGTGTATGAAGCTTTCTTT. Its translation: CARYRGVYEAFF. The rearrangement uses TRBV28 and TRBJ1-1; 8 bases map to TRBD1. Unmatched junction bases numbered 7, after V lost 9 bases and J lost 7 bases. Germline assignment: CDR1 MDHEN and CDR2 SYDVKM. This CDR3 contains 12 residues.

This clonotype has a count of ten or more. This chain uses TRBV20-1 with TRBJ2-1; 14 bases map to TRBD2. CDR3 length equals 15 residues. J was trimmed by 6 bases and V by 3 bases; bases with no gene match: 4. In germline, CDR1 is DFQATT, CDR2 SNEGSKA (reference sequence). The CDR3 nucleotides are TGCAGTGCTAGGACTAGCGGGAGGGGGGGCAATGAGCAGTTCTTC. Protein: CSARTSGRGGNEQFF.

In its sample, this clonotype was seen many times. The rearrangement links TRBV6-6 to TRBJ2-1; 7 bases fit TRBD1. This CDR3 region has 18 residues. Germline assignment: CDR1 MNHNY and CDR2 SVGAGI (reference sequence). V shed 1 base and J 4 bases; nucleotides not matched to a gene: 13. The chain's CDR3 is CASSYLPPGQSPYNEQFF. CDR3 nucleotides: TGTGCCAGCAGTTACTTGCCACCGGGACAGAGCCCGTACAATGAGCAGTTCTTC.

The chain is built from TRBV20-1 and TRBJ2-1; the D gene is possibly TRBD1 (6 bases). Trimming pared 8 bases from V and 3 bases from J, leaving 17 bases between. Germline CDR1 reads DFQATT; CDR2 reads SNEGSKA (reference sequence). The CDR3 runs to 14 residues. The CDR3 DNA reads TGCAGTACTACCCCGAACAGGGTCTACAATGAGCAGTTCTTC. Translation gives CSTTPNRVYNEQFF.

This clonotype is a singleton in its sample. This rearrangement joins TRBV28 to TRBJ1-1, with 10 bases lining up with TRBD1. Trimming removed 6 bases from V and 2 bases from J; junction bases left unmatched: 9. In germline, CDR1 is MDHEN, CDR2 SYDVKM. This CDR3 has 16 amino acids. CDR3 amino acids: CASRTTGGAYNTEAFF. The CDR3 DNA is TGTGCCAGCAGGACGACAGGGGGCGCGTATAACACTGAAGCTTTCTTT.

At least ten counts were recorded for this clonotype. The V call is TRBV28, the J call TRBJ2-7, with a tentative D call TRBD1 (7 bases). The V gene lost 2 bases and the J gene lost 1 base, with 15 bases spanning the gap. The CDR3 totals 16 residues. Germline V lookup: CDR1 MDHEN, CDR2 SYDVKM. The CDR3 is CASSLRGGAGSYEQYF. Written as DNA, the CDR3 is TGTGCCAGCAGTTTAAGAGGGGGCGCGGGGTCCTACGAGCAGTACTTC.

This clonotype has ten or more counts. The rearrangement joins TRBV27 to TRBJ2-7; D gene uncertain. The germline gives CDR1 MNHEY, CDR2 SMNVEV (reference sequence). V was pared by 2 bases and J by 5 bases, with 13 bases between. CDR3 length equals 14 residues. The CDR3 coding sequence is TGTGCCAGCAGTTTAACCAGCATCCCCAACGAGCAGTACTTC. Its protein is CASSLTSIPNEQYF.

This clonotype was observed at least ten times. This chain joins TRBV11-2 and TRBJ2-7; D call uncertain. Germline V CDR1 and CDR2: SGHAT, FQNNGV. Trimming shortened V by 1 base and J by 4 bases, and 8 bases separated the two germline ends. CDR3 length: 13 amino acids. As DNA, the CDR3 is TGTGCCAGCAGCTTAGGAGTTTTTTACGAGCAGTACTTC. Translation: CASSLGVFYEQYF.

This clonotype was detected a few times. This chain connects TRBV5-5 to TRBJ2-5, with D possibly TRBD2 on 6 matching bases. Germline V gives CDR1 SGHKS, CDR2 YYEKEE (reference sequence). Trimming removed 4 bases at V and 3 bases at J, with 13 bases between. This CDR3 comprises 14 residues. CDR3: CASSHPAGKETQYF. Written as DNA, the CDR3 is TGTGCCAGCAGCCACCCGGCGGGGAAAGAGACCCAGTACTTC.

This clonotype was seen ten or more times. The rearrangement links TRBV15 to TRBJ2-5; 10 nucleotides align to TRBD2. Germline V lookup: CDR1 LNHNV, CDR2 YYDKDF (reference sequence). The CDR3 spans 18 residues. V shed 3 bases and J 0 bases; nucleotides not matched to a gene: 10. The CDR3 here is CATSSSGRIRWDQETQYF. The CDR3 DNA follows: TGTGCCACCAGCAGTAGCGGGAGGATAAGGTGGGACCAAGAGACCCAGTACTTC.

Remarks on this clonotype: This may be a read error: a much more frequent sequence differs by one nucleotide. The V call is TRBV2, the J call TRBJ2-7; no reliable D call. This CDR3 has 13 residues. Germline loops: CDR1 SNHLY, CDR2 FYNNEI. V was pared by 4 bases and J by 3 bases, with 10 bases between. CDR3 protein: CASSGSVNYEQYF. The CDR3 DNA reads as TGTGCCAGCAGTGGATCTGTGAACTACGAGCAGTACTTC.

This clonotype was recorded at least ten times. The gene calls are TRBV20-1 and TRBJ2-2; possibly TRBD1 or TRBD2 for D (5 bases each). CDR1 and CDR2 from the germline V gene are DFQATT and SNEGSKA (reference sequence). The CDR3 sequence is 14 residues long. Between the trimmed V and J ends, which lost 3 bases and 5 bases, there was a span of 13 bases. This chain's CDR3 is CSARPLGATGELFF. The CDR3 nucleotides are TGCAGTGCTAGGCCGCTCGGGGCTACCGGGGAGCTGTTTTTT.

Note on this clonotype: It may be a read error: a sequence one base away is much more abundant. The CDR3 spells CASSSGPTEAFF. The CDR3 DNA reads TGTGCCAGCAGTTCAGGGCCCACTGAAGCTTTCTTT. This chain connects TRBV12-3 or TRBV12-4 to TRBJ1-1; a weak D match, TRBD1 (5 bases). Trimming left V 4 bases short and J 4 bases short, with 7 bases between. CDR3 length: 12 residues.

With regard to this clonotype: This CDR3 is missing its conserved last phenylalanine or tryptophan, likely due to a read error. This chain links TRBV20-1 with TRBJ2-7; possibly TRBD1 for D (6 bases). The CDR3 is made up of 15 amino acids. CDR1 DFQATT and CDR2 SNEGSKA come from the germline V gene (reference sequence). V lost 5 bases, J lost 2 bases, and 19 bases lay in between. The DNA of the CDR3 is TGCAGTGCTCGGGACACCAACTTACCGACCTACGAGCAGTACCTC. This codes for CSARDTNLPTYEQYL.

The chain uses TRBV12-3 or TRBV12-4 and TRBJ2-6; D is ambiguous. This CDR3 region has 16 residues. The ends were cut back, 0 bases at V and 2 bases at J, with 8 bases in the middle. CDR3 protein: CASSLAGIAGANVLTF. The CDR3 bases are TGTGCCAGCAGTTTAGCGGGGATAGCTGGGGCCAACGTCCTGACTTTC.

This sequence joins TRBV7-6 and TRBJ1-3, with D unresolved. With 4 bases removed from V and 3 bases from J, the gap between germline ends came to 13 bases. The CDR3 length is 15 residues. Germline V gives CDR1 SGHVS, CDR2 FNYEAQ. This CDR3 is CASSSGVGGGNTIYF. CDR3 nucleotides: TGTGCCAGCAGCTCCGGGGTCGGCGGTGGAAACACCATATATTTT.